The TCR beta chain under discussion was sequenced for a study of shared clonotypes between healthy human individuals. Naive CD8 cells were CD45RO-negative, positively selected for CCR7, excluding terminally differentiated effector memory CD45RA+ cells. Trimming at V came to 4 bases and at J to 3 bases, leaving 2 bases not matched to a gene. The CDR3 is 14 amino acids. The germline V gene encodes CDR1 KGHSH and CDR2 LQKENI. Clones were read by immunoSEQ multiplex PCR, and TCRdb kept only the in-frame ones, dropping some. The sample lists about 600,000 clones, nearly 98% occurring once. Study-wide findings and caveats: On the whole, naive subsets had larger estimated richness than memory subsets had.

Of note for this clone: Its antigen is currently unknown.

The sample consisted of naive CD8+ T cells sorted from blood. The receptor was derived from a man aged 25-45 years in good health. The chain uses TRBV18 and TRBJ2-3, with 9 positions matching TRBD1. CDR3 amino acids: CASSQDRGTDTQYF. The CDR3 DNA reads TGTGCCAGCTCACAAGACAGGGGGACAGATACGCAGTATTTT.